The clone carrying this T cell receptor (beta chain) has just a few counts. Its antigen is as yet unknown. The CDR3 runs 14 residues. Trimming removed 2 bases from V and 6 bases from J, with 14 bases in between. Per germline, CDR1 SGHTA and CDR2 FQGNSA. Patients were excluded for uncontrolled infection, other autoimmune disease, pregnancy or lactation. These data come from a study of T cells in Graves' hyperthyroidism and ophthalmopathy. As for the study in general: Peripheral blood was taken when the disease was first diagnosed, before any treatment began. General observations from the study: Separating ophthalmopathy from stable hyperthyroidism was achieved by a 13 V-J model. Ophthalmopathy got predicted by the model a median approximately 6.4 months before its onset.

The CDR3 regions of TCR beta were amplified from RNA transcripts. HTBI primers were employed in a first-round RT-PCR of the TCR CDR3. MiXCR, applied by TCRdb to the multiplex PCR reads, yields one record per CDR3 protein. The table includes approximately 570,000 distinct CDR3 sequences, 20% detected once. The sample comprised blood. V usage is TRBV7-2 and J usage is TRBJ2-7; tentative D call: TRBD2 (6 bases). This sequence was found in a man aged 40-50 years with Graves' ophthalmopathy. CDR3 residues: CASSLWRGESEQYF. CDR3 sequence (DNA): TGTGCCAGCAGCTTATGGAGGGGAGAAAGCGAGCAGTACTTC.